The clone carrying this TCR beta chain was observed a few times. Antigen unknown. CDR3 length: 15 amino acids. After removal of 6 bases from V and 3 bases from J, the junction contained 6 bases not matched to a gene. The V gene's germline CDR1 is MNHNY and CDR2 SVGAGI (reference sequence). The PCR contained 60 Vbeta and 13 Jbeta primers. The repertoire was sequenced with immunoSEQ multiplex PCR; TCRdb's copy has only in-frame clones and lacks some. This table has fewer than 200,000 clones, over 65% appearing once. The record originates from a study of cytomegalovirus exposure and HLA in healthy donors. As for the study in general: A prior analysis found roughly 110 million unique TCR beta sequences from approximately 200 million T cells. Unique TCRs from HLA-typed donors, 80 million to 100 million of them, were held in an early data release. Study results and limitations: In a later analysis, TCR beta V- and J-gene trimming was associated with a missense DCLRE1C variant. A later analysis revealed that TCR association rates differed between HLA loci, peaking at DRB1 and bottoming out at HLA-C.

The sample was PBMCs. The J gene is TRBJ2-7, the V gene TRBV6-6; 12 nucleotides line up with TRBD2. The receptor was isolated from a woman aged 25 to 39 in good health and CMV-seronegative. This CDR3 reads CASRGTSGWNYEQYF. CDR3 nucleotides: TGTGCCAGCAGGGGGACTAGCGGGTGGAACTACGAGCAGTACTTC.